What follows are 27 T cell receptor beta chains derived from one specimen sequenced in a study of T-cell memory formation after mild COVID-19. Using its own MiXCR run on the 5' RACE reads, TCRdb lists one record per CDR3 protein. The data contain around 510,000 distinct CDR3 sequences, approximately 21% of them singletons. The sequenced material came from PBMCs or a T cell subset sorted from them (not recorded which). These receptors all stem from an adult woman who had mild COVID-19 (a few samples of this study predate the infection). Cell type and time point are not known.

This clonotype showed up just a few times. The chain has TRBV20-1 and TRBJ1-1; TRBD1 might be the D (6 bases). Germline V CDR1 and CDR2: DFQATT, SNEGSKA (reference sequence). V lost 2 bases, J lost 10 bases, and 17 bases lay in between. This CDR3 is 13 amino acids long. The CDR3 is CSARRWTAKAAFF. The DNA of the CDR3 is TGCAGTGCTAGAAGGTGGACAGCGAAAGCAGCTTTCTTT.

V and J are TRBV3-1 and TRBJ1-4; tentative D call: TRBD1 (5 bases). Germline CDR1 and CDR2: LGHDT and YNNKEL (reference sequence). The CDR3 is 15 residues long. V lost 4 bases, J lost 5 bases, and 14 bases lay in between. The CDR3 loop is CASSPYGRGNEKLFF. CDR3 coding DNA: TGTGCCAGCAGCCCCTATGGACGGGGCAATGAAAAACTGTTTTTT. Drawing the rest from reference TRBV3-1 and TRBJ1-4, the complete variable domain is DTAVSQTPKYLVTQMGNDKSIKCEQNLGHDTMYWYKQDSKKFLKIMFSYNNKELIINETVPNRFSPKSPDKAHLNLHINSLELGDSAVYFCASSPYGRGNEKLFFGSGTQLSVL.

There are a few counts of this clonotype. V is TRBV19 and J is TRBJ2-7; 8 positions match TRBD1. The J segment lost 9 bases and the V segment lost 3 bases, leaving 4 bases of the junction unmatched. Germline V gene sequence: CDR1 LNHDA, CDR2 SQIVND (reference sequence). This CDR3 has 12 amino acids. The chain's CDR3 is CASSMTDRAQYF. The CDR3 DNA reads TGTGCCAGTAGTATGACGGACAGGGCGCAGTACTTC.

This clonotype was picked up a small number of times. J is TRBJ2-3 and V is TRBV2; 11 bases fit TRBD2. The CDR3 length is 23 residues. V shed 4 bases, J shed 0 bases, and the junction held 24 bases outside the gene matches. Germline CDR1 SNHLY, CDR2 FYNNEI. CDR3 protein: CASSAMRLAGPSEGFTSTDTQYF. The CDR3 DNA reads as TGTGCCAGCAGTGCTATGAGACTAGCGGGGCCGTCAGAGGGGTTCACTAGCACAGATACGCAGTATTTT. The full variable domain, rest sourced from reference TRBV2 and TRBJ2-3, is EPEVTQTPSHQVTQMGQEVILRCVPISNHLYFYWYRQILGQKVEFLVSFYNNEISEKSEIFDDQFSVERPDGSNFTLKIRSTKLEDSAMYFCASSAMRLAGPSEGFTSTDTQYFGPGTRLTVL.

This sequence joins TRBV12-3 or TRBV12-4 and TRBJ2-7; no clear D. The CDR3 contains 12 residues. Between the trimmed V and J ends, which lost 5 bases and 6 bases, there was a span of 11 bases. The CDR3 region is CASSLSGLEQYF. CDR3 coding DNA: TGTGCCAGCAGTCTCTCCGGTCTCGAGCAGTACTTC.

This clonotype appeared a few times. The chain uses TRBV6-6 and TRBJ1-1; a weak D match, TRBD1 (6 bases). The CDR3 spans 16 residues. The germline V gene has CDR1 MNHNY and CDR2 SVGAGI (reference sequence). V lost 2 bases, J lost 5 bases, and 18 bases lay in between. CDR3 DNA sequence: TGTGCCAGCAGTTACATAGTTTTAGGGGGAAGAACTGAAGCTTTCTTT. Translated, it gives CASSYIVLGGRTEAFF.

The V and J genes are TRBV12-3 or TRBV12-4 and TRBJ2-7, with 7 bases matching TRBD1. Trimming took 5 bases from V and 4 from J; bases not matched to a gene: 11. The CDR3 totals 15 residues. CDR3 amino acids: CASSPQTGSGYEQYF. The CDR3 coding sequence is TGTGCCAGCAGTCCCCAGACAGGGAGTGGGTACGAGCAGTACTTC.

The chain has TRBV29-1 and TRBJ2-5; 9 bases line up with TRBD1. Germline V gene lookup returns CDR1 SQVTM and CDR2 ANQGSEA. Unmatched junction bases numbered 12, after V lost 6 bases and J lost 4 bases. The CDR3 runs 15 residues. CDR3 nucleotide sequence: TGCAGCGTCCGAGCCGGGACAGGGCTGGTAGAGACCCAGTACTTC. Translation: CSVRAGTGLVETQYF.

This clonotype was observed a handful of times. The chain links TRBV20-1 to TRBJ2-3; D tentatively reads TRBD1 or TRBD2 (5 bases each). Germline-derived CDR1 and CDR2 are DFQATT and SNEGSKA (reference sequence). Trimming left V 4 bases short and J 6 bases short, with 11 bases between. This CDR3 is built from 12 residues. CDR3 amino acids: CSAIEGSDTQYF. The CDR3 DNA is TGCAGTGCTATCGAGGGGTCGGATACGCAGTATTTT.

The chain carries TRBV6-5 and TRBJ1-1; 8 bases map to TRBD1. The CDR3 totals 15 residues. Germline V gene sequence: CDR1 MNHEY, CDR2 SVGAGI. V lost 1 base and J lost 4; bases outside the gene matches: 5. The CDR3 is CASSYFGRGLTEAFF. The CDR3 region has the DNA TGTGCCAGCAGTTACTTCGGCAGGGGGCTCACTGAAGCTTTCTTT.

This clonotype was recorded a few times. The V and J genes are TRBV4-3 and TRBJ2-3; D unclear. The ends were cut back, 0 bases at V and 3 bases at J, with 10 bases in the middle. Germline V gives CDR1 LGHNA, CDR2 YSLEER. This CDR3 has 15 residues. The CDR3 DNA is TGCGCCAGCAGCCAAGAAGCGTCCACAACAGATACGCAGTATTTT. Amino acids: CASSQEASTTDTQYF.

A few counts support this clonotype. The chain combines TRBV7-2 with TRBJ2-5, with 8 bases identical to TRBD2. Germline V gene data show CDR1 as SGHTA and CDR2 as FQGNSA. This CDR3 spans 14 amino acids. V was clipped by 4 bases and J by 6 bases; unmatched bases: 7. CDR3 DNA sequence: TGTGCCAGCAGCTCGAGCGGGAGTAGGAAGACCCAGTACTTC. Protein: CASSSSGSRKTQYF. Combining the CDR3 with reference TRBV7-2 and TRBJ2-5 gives the whole variable domain GAGVSQSPSNKVTEKGKDVELRCDPISGHTALYWYRQSLGQGLEFLIYFQGNSAPDKSGLPSDRFSAERTGGSVSTLTIQRTQQEDSAVYLCASSSSGSRKTQYFGPGTRLLVL.

This sequence joins TRBV24-1 and TRBJ2-1; TRBD2 matches at 10 bases. This CDR3 comprises 17 residues. From germline, CDR1 is KGHDR and CDR2 SFDVKD. V gave up 7 bases and J gave up 0 bases; unmatched junction bases: 8. In nucleotides, the CDR3 is TGTGCCACCAGCGGTTGGAGCGGGAGGGCCTCCTACAATGAGCAGTTCTTC. This codes for CATSGWSGRASYNEQFF.

V usage is TRBV20-1 and J usage is TRBJ2-3; no reliable D call. Germline CDR1 DFQATT, CDR2 SNEGSKA (reference sequence). Trimming left V 0 bases short and J 4 bases short, with 11 bases between. This CDR3 is built from 14 residues. The chain's CDR3 is CSAREGPEADTQYF. The CDR3 DNA is TGCAGTGCTAGAGAGGGCCCAGAAGCAGATACGCAGTATTTT.

This clonotype was counted a few times. The V call is TRBV18, the J call TRBJ1-1; 8 nucleotides align to TRBD1. V shed 3 bases, J shed 3 bases, and the junction held 9 bases outside the gene matches. Germline assignment: CDR1 KGHSH and CDR2 LQKENI. CDR3 length: 16 residues. CDR3 residues: CASSPATGGVHTEAFF. CDR3 coding DNA: TGTGCCAGCTCACCGGCCACAGGGGGAGTGCACACTGAAGCTTTCTTT.

This clonotype was picked up many times. One junction end does not reproduce the germline sequence, and a read error may be involved. The CDR3 region has the DNA TGTGCCAGCAGTTTGAGCGTAGCCAAAAACATTCAGTACTTC. As protein: CASSLSVAKNIQYF. The genes are TRBV5-1 and TRBJ2-4; D gene uncertain. Germline assignment: CDR1 SGHRS and CDR2 YFSETQ. The CDR3 sequence is 14 residues long.

This clonotype has more than one count but fewer than ten. V is TRBV12-3 or TRBV12-4 and J is TRBJ2-7; D remains unclear. The V end was cut by 8 bases, the J end by 11 bases, with 16 bases between. The CDR3 sequence is 11 residues long. CDR3 sequence: CASVFLDRKYF. As DNA, the CDR3 is TGTGCCAGCGTATTCTTAGATCGGAAGTACTTC.

This chain uses TRBV7-9 with TRBJ2-1, with 9 nucleotides matching TRBD2. The CDR3 sequence is 15 residues long. Trimming took 2 bases from V and 7 from J; bases not matched to a gene: 6. Per germline, CDR1 SEHNR and CDR2 FQNEAQ (reference sequence). The CDR3 sequence is CASSLSSGRRNEQFF. The CDR3 DNA is TGTGCCAGCAGCTTAAGTAGCGGGAGACGTAATGAGCAGTTCTTC.

CDR3 DNA: TGTGCCAGCAGGCATCTTGGACGGGATAATTCACCCCTCCACTTT. This codes for CASRHLGRDNSPLHF. V usage is TRBV6-5 and J usage is TRBJ1-6; D gene uncertain. Trimming took off 6 bases at V and 5 bases at J, with 14 bases between the two ends. Looked up from germline, CDR1 is MNHEY and CDR2 is SVGAGI. CDR3 size: 15 residues.

There are a few counts of this clonotype. V and J are TRBV7-9 and TRBJ1-3; weak D call: TRBD1 (5 bases). V was cut by 1 base and J by 4 bases, with 14 bases left in between. The CDR3 runs to 16 residues. Germline lookup yields CDR1 SEHNR and CDR2 FQNEAQ (reference sequence). For the CDR3, the DNA is TGTGCCAGCAGCTTAGTACGGGGACTTTCGGGAAACACCATATATTTT. Its translation: CASSLVRGLSGNTIYF.

This clonotype has only a few counts. The V call is TRBV29-1, the J call TRBJ2-3; TRBD2 matches 13 bases. Germline-derived CDR1 and CDR2 are SQVTM and ANQGSEA. J was trimmed by 1 base and V by 7 bases; bases with no gene match: 2. The CDR3 is made up of 14 amino acids. The CDR3 DNA follows: TGCAGCGGCGGGACTAGCGGGGGCACAGATACGCAGTATTTT. This sequence encodes CSGGTSGGTDTQYF.

This clonotype has just a few counts. The genes are TRBV7-9 and TRBJ1-1, with D uncertain. This CDR3 spans 12 amino acids. CDR1 and CDR2 from the germline V gene are SEHNR and FQNEAQ (reference sequence). V lost 1 base to trimming and J lost 7 bases, with 7 bases between them. Written as DNA, the CDR3 is TGTGCCAGCAGCTTAGGGTTGGATGAAGCTTTCTTT. Translated: CASSLGLDEAFF.

The J gene is TRBJ2-7, the V gene TRBV5-4; perhaps TRBD1 as D (6 bases). V lost 5 bases, J lost 7 bases, and 19 bases lay in between. CDR1 SGHNT and CDR2 YYREEE come from the germline V gene (reference sequence). The CDR3 has 14 residues. CDR3: CASSRYTGSEEQYF. The DNA of the CDR3 is TGTGCCAGCAGTAGGTATACAGGGTCGGAAGAGCAGTACTTC.

The chain couples TRBV12-3 or TRBV12-4 to TRBJ1-6; TRBD1 agrees at 9 bases. The junction had 17 bases not matched to a gene; V was cut back by 3 bases and J by 8 bases. The CDR3 is 19 amino acids. The DNA for the CDR3 is TGTGCCAGCAGTTTGTCGGGACAGGGATCATTTGGGGCACATTCACCCCTCCACTTT. Translated: CASSLSGQGSFGAHSPLHF.

This clonotype was recorded a few times. The rearrangement uses TRBV24-1 and TRBJ2-7; D not resolved. V was cut by 2 bases and J by 2 bases, with 9 bases left in between. This CDR3 comprises 14 residues. Germline-derived CDR1 and CDR2 are KGHDR and SFDVKD. CDR3 in amino acids: CATSDSGRPYEQYF. CDR3 in DNA: TGTGCCACCAGTGATTCTGGCAGACCCTACGAGCAGTACTTC.

The chain recombines TRBV29-1 with TRBJ1-1, with D maybe TRBD1 (6 bases). V gave up 2 bases and J gave up 3 bases, with 22 bases separating them. This CDR3 has 17 residues. Germline V gene lookup returns CDR1 SQVTM and CDR2 ANQGSEA. The CDR3: CSVESGVSPNWDTEAFF. The CDR3 coding sequence is TGCAGCGTTGAATCAGGGGTTTCACCAAACTGGGACACTGAAGCTTTCTTT.

This clonotype was detected a few times. The rearrangement uses TRBV12-5 and TRBJ2-2; no clear D gene. This CDR3 has 12 amino acids. Trimming removed 6 bases at V and 3 bases at J, with 5 bases between. Germline CDR1 LGHNT, CDR2 FRNRAP. CDR3 in amino acids: CASGPDTGELFF. The CDR3 bases are TGTGCTAGTGGCCCCGACACCGGGGAGCTGTTTTTT.